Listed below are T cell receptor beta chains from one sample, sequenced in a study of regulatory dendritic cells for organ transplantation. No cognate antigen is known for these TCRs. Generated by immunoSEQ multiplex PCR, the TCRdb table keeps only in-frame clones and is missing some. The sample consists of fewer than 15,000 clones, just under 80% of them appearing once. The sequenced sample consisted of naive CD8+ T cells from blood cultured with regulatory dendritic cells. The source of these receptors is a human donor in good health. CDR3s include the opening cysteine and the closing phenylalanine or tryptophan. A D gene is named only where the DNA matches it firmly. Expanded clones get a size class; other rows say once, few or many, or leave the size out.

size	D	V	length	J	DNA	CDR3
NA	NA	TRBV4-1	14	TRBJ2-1	TGCGCCAGCAGTTACCGAGGGGGTACGTATGAGCAGTTCTTC	CASSYRGGTYEQFF
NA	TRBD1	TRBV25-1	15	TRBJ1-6	TGTGCCAGCAGAACAGGGGGGTCCTATAATTCACCCCTCCACTTT	CASRTGGSYNSPLHF
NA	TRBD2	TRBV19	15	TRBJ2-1	TGTGCCAGTAGTACTATAGCGGGGGGGCCCAATGAGCAGTTCTTC	CASSTIAGGPNEQFF
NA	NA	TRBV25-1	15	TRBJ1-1	TGTGCCAGCAGTGAAGGGGTGACAGTTAACACTGAAGCTTTCTTT	CASSEGVTVNTEAFF
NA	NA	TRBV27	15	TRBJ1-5	TGTGCCAGCAGTTTATCCCTGACTATGAACCAGCCCCAGCATTTT	CASSLSLTMNQPQHF
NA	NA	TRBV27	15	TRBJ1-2	TGTGCCAGCAGTTTATCGTACGGGGGAGCCTATGGCTACACCTTC	CASSLSYGGAYGYTF
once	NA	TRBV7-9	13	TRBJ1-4	TGTGCCAGCAGCTCCGGGAGCGAGGAAAAACTGTTTTTT	CASSSGSEEKLFF
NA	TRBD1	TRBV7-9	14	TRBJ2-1	TGTGCCAGCAGCTTCCGGGACAGCGGCAATGAGCAGTTCTTC	CASSFRDSGNEQFF
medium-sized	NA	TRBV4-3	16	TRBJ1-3	TGCGCCAGCAGCCAAGATCGGGACAACTCTGGAAACACCATATATTTT	CASSQDRDNSGNTIYF
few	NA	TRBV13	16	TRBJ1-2	TGTGCCAGCAGCTCTGCTAGGGGGGGTGGATGGTATGGCTACACCTTC	CASSSARGGGWYGYTF
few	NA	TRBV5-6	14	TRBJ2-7	TGTGCCAGCAGTTCAGGGGGACTTCTCTACGAGCAGTACTTC	CASSSGGLLYEQYF
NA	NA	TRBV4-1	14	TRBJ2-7	TGCGCCAGCAGCCAAGAGGTATCAGGGGACGAGCAGTACTTC	CASSQEVSGDEQYF
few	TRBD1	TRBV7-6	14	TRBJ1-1	TGTGCCAGCAGCCCGGGACAGTTGAACACTGAAGCTTTCTTT	CASSPGQLNTEAFF
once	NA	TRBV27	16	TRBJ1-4	TGTGCCAGCAGTTATCGCCCAGGGTCAACTAATGAAAAACTGTTTTTT	CASSYRPGSTNEKLFF
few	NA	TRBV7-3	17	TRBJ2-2	TGTGCCAGCAGCCCTAACATTAAGAGGGCCTCCGGCGGGGAGCTGTTTTTT	CASSPNIKRASGGELFF
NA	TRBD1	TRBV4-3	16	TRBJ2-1	TGCGCCAGCAGCCAAGACGGGACAGGGGGCTCGGTTGAGCAGTTCTTC	CASSQDGTGGSVEQFF
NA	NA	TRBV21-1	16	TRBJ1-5	TGTGCCAGCAGCCTCCGGGACAGGGCTAGCAATCAGCCCCAGCATTTT	CASSLRDRASNQPQHF
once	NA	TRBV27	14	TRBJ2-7	TGTGCCAGCAGTTTAGTGGACTCGTCCTACGAGCAGTACTTC	CASSLVDSSYEQYF
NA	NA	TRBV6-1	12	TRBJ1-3	TGTGCCAGCAGTGACGACTGGGACACCATATATTTT	CASSDDWDTIYF
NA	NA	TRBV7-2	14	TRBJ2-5	TGTGCCAGCAGCCACACCCGGGGTAAGGAGACCCAGTACTTC	CASSHTRGKETQYF
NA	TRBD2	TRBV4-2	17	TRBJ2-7	TGTGCCAGCAGCCTCCATCCTAGCGGGGGGTCCTCCTACGAGCAGTACTTC	CASSLHPSGGSSYEQYF
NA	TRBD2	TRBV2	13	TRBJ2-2	TGTGCCAGCAAGCGGGGATACACCGGGGAGCTGTTTTTT	CASKRGYTGELFF
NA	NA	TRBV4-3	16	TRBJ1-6	TGCGCCAGCAGCCAAGATCGGGGACTTTATAATTCACCCCTCCACTTT	CASSQDRGLYNSPLHF
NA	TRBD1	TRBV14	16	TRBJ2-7	TGTGCCAGCAGCCAAGAAGGGGACAGGACTTTCTACGAGCAGTACTTC	CASSQEGDRTFYEQYF
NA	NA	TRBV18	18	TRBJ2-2	TGTGCCAGCTCCCCAGGACAGCTACTTTACGCGAACACCGGGGAGCTGTTTTTT	CASSPGQLLYANTGELFF
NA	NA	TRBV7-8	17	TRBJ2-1	TGTGCCAGCAGCTTAGCGGATGACCAGGGGTTCTACAATGAGCAGTTCTTC	CASSLADDQGFYNEQFF
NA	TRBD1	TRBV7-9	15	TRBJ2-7	TGTGCCAGCAGCTTAGCGCAGGGGGCAGGGAGCGAGCAGTACTTC	CASSLAQGAGSEQYF
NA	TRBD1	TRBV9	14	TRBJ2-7	TGTGCCAGCAGCGTGGGGGACAGGTCCTACGAGCAGTACTTC	CASSVGDRSYEQYF
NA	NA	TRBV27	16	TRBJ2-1	TGTGCCAGCAGTTTGCGCAGGGTAAGCTCCTACAATGAGCAGTTCTTC	CASSLRRVSSYNEQFF
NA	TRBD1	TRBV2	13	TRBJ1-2	TGTGCCAGCAGGGACAGGGTTACCTATGGCTACACCTTC	CASRDRVTYGYTF
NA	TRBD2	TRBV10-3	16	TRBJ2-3	TGTGCCATCAGTGAGCTAACTAGCGGGGGGCCAGATACGCAGTATTTT	CAISELTSGGPDTQYF
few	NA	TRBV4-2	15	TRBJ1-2	TGTGCCAGCAGCCAAGGGGGGACTGAATACTATGGCTACACCTTC	CASSQGGTEYYGYTF
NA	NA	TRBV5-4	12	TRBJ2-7	TGTGCCAGCAGCTGGAGGACGCGGGAGCAGTACTTC	CASSWRTREQYF
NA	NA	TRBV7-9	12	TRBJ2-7	TGTGCCAGCAGCTTAGGGCCCTCCGAGCAGTACTTC	CASSLGPSEQYF
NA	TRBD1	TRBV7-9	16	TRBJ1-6	TGTGCCAGCAGCGACCCCCTGACAGGGATTAATTCACCCCTCCACTTT	CASSDPLTGINSPLHF
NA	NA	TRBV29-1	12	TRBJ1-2	TGCAGCGTTGAAACGGCAGGGTATGGCTACACCTTC	CSVETAGYGYTF
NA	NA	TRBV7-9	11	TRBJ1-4	TGTGCCAGCCTCGGGGGGGAAAAACTGTTTTTT	CASLGGEKLFF
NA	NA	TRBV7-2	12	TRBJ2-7	TGTGCCAGCAGCTTAGGGCGGGTTGAGCAGTACTTC	CASSLGRVEQYF
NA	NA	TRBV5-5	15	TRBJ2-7	TGTGCCAGCAGCCCCACTCTTACAGGGAGATACGAGCAGTACTTC	CASSPTLTGRYEQYF
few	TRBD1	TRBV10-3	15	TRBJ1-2	TGTGCCATCAATCGGGGACAGGGGGCAGACTATGGCTACACCTTC	CAINRGQGADYGYTF
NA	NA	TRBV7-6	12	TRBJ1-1	TGTGCCAGCAGTAACTGGAACACTGAAGCTTTCTTT	CASSNWNTEAFF
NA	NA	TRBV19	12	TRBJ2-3	TGTGCCAGTAGTGTCGGACAGAATACGCAGTATTTT	CASSVGQNTQYF
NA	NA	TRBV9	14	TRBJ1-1	TGTGCCAGCAGCGCTGACAACCTGAACACTGAAGCTTTCTTT	CASSADNLNTEAFF
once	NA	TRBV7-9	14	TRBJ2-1	TGTGCCAGCAGCCTGGAGGGCGGCTACAATGAGCAGTTCTTC	CASSLEGGYNEQFF
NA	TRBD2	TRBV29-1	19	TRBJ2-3	TGCAGCGTTCGATCCGGGACTAGCGGGGGGCGCTTCAGGGTAGATACGCAGTATTTT	CSVRSGTSGGRFRVDTQYF
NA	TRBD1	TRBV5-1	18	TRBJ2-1	TGCGCCAGCACCCTTCCTTACCGCAGGGGGCAATCGGGAAATGAGCAGTTCTTC	CASTLPYRRGQSGNEQFF
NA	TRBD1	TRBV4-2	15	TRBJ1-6	TGTGCCAGCAGCCCCGGACAGGGGCATCCCTCACCCCTCCACTTT	CASSPGQGHPSPLHF
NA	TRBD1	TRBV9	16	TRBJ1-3	TGTGCCAGCAGCGCGACCGGGACAGGGAAGGGAAACACCATATATTTT	CASSATGTGKGNTIYF
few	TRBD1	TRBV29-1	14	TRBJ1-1	TGCAGCGTTGAAGACAGGACAGGGGGCGGGCAGGCTTTCTTT	CSVEDRTGGGQAFF
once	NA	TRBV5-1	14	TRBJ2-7	TGCGCCAGCAGCAGTATAGACAGACCCTACGAGCAGTACTTC	CASSSIDRPYEQYF
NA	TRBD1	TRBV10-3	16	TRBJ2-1	TGTGCCATCAGTGGGAGACAGGGGAGCTCCTACAATGAGCAGTTCTTC	CAISGRQGSSYNEQFF
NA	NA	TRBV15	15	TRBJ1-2	TGTGCCACCAGGAATCTGGGAGGACGGTCCTATGGCTACACCTTC	CATRNLGGRSYGYTF
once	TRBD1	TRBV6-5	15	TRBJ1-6	TGTGCCAGCGATTTGTCGGGACAGGGTAATTCACCCCTCCACTTT	CASDLSGQGNSPLHF
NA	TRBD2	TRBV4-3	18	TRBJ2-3	TGCGCCAGCAGCCAAGGATCCCTACTAGCGGGGGGGGAAGATACGCAGTATTTT	CASSQGSLLAGGEDTQYF
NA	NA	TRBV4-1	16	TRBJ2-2	TGCGCCAGCAGCCAAGAAGAAAGCGCTGGCACCGGGGAGCTGTTTTTT	CASSQEESAGTGELFF